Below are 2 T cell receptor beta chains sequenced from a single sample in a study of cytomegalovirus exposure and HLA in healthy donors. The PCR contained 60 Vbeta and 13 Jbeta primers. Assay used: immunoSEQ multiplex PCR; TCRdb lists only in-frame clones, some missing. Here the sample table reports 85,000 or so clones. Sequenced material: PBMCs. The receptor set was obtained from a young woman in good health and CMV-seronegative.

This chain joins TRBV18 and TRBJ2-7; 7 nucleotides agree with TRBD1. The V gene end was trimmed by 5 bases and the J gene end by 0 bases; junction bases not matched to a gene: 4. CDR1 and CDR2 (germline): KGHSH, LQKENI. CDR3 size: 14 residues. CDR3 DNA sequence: TGTGCCAGCTCAGGGACAGCTAGCTCCTACGAGCAGTACTTC. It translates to CASSGTASSYEQYF.

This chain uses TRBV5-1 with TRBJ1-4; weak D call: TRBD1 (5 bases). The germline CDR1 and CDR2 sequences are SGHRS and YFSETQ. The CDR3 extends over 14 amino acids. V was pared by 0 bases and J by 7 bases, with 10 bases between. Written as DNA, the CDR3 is TGCGCCAGCAGCTTGGTGGGGGAGGGTGAAAAACTGTTTTTT. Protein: CASSLVGEGEKLFF. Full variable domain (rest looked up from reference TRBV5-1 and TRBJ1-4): KAGVTQTPRYLIKTRGQQVTLSCSPISGHRSVSWYQQTPGQGLQFLFEYFSETQRNKGNFPGRFSGRQFSNSRSEMNVSTLELGDSALYLCASSLVGEGEKLFFGSGTQLSVL.